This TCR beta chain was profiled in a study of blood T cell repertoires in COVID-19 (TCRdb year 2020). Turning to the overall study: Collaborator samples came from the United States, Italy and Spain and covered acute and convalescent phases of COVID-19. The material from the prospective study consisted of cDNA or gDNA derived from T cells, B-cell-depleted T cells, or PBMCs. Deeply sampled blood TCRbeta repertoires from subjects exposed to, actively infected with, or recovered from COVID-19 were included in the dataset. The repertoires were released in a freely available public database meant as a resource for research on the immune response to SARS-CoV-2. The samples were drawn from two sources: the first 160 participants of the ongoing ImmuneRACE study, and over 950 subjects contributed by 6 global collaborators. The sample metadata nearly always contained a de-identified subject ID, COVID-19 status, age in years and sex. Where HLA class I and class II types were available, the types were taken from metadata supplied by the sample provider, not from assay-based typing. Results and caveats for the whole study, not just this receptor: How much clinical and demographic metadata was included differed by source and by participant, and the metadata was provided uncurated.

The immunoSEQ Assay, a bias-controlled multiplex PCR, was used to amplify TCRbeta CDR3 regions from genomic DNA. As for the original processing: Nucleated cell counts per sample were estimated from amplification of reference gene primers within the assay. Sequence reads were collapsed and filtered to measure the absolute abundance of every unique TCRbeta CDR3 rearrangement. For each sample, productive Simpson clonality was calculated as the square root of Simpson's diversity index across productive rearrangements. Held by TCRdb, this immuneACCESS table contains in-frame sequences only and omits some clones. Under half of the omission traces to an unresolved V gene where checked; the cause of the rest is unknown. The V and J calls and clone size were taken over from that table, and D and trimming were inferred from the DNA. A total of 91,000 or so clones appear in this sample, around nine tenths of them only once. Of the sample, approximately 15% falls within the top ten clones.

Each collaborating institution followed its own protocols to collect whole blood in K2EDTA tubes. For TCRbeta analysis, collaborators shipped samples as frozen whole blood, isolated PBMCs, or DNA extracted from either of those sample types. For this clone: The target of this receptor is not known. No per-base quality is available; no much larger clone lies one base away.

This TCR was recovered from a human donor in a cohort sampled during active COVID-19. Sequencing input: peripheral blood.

The DNA sequence reads TGTGCCAGTAGTATACGGGCCACAGGTTTTAATGAGCAGTTCTTC. This sequence encodes CASSIRATGFNEQFF. The rearrangement joined TRBV19 to TRBJ2-1; 5 matching bases give a weak D call of TRBD1. Reading from cysteine to phenylalanine, the CDR3 counts 15 amino acids. The kept DNA is CDR3 alone, 45 bases in frame from the first base. The germline ends are 15 bases apart after V is trimmed by 2 bases and J by 7 bases. Looking up the germline V gene (reference sequence) yields CDR1 LNHDA and CDR2 SQIVND.